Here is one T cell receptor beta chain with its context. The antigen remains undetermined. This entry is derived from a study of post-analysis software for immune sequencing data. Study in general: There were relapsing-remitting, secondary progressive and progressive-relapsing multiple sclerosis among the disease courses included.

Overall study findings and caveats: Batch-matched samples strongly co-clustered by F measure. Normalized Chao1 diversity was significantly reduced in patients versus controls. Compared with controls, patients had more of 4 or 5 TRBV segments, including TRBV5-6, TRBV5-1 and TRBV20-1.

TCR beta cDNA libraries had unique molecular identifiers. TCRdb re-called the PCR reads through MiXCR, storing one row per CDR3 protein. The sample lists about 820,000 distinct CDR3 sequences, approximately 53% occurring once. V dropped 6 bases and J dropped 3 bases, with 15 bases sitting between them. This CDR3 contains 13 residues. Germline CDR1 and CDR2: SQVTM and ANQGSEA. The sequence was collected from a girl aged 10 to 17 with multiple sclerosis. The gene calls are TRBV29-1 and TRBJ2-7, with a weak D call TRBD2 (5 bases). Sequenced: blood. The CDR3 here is CSVGGRDVYEQYF. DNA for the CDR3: TGCAGCGTAGGAGGTCGGGATGTCTACGAGCAGTACTTC.